Given below is one T cell receptor (beta chain) in context. As yet, its antigen is unknown. This sample was taken from a study of cytomegalovirus exposure and HLA in healthy donors. Study-wide results and limits: The study carried out a later analysis of TCR beta sequences. It associated about 15,000 of them with specific HLA alleles at a false discovery rate of 0.05. Later on, analysis showed that most CMV-associated TCR beta chains appeared to be HLA-restricted. CMV serostatus was the sole immune exposure information available. According to reports, the classifier identified cytomegalovirus status with high specificity and sensitivity.

Primers included in the PCR were 60 Vbeta and 13 Jbeta primers. Using immunoSEQ multiplex PCR, the repertoire was profiled, and TCRdb retains in-frame clones only, with some absent. The sample has 90,000 to 150,000 clones, over 70% seen once. V gave up 4 bases and J gave up 4 bases; unmatched junction bases: 8. The CDR3 extends over 15 amino acids. Germline V CDR1 and CDR2: KGHSH, LQKENI. Sequenced sample: PBMCs. This receptor was taken from a middle-aged woman in good health and CMV-seropositive. The chain links TRBV18 to TRBJ2-7; 9 nucleotides line up with TRBD1. The CDR3 loop is CASSRGTDRGYEQYF. CDR3 bases: TGTGCCAGCTCACGTGGAACGGACAGGGGATACGAGCAGTACTTC.